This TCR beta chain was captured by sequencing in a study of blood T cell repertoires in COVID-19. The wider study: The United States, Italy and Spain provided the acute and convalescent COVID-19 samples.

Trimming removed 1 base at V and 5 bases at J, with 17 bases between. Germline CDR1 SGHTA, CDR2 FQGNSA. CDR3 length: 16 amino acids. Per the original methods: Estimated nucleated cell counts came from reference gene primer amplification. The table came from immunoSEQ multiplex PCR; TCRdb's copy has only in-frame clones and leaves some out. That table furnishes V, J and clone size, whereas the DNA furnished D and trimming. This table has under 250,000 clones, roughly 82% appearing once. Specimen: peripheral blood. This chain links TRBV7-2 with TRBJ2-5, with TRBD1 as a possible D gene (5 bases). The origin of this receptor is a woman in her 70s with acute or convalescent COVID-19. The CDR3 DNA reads TGTGCCAGCAGCTTAGACGGTGGGGCTCGGGTGGAGACCCAGTACTTC. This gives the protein CASSLDGGARVETQYF.